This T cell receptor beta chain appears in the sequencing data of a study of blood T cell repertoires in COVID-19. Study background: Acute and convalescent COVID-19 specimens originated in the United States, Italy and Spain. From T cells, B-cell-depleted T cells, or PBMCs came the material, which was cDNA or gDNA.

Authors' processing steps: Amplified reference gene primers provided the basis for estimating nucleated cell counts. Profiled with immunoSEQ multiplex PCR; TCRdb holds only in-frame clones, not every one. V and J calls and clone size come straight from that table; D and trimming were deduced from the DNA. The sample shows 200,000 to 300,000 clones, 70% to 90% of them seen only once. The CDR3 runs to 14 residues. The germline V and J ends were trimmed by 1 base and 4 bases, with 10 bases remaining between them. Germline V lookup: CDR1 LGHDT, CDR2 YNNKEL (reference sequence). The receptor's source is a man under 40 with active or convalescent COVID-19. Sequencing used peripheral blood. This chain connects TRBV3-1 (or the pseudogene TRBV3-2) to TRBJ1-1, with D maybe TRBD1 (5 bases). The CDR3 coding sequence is TGTGCCAGCAGCCAAGGGGGGGGGAGCACTGAAGCTTTCTTT. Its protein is CASSQGGGSTEAFF.